The clone carrying this T cell receptor beta chain was observed a single time. The data stem from a study of blood T cell repertoires in COVID-19. The overall study: Sample material is recorded as cDNA or gDNA derived from T cells, B-cell-depleted T cells, or PBMCs.

Data came from immunoSEQ multiplex PCR; TCRdb stores just in-frame clones and leaves some out. The top ten clones hold about 4% of a sample with 55,000 to 90,000 clones, 86% of them seen once. The CDR3 spans 15 residues. V lost 4 bases and J lost 0, with 14 bases in between. In germline, CDR1 is SGHKS, CDR2 YYEKEE (reference sequence). The V call is TRBV5-5, the J call TRBJ2-7; D is possibly TRBD2 (5 bases). The sample taken for sequencing was peripheral blood. The receptor comes from a man between 65 and 85 years old with active COVID-19. The CDR3 loop reads CASSPLAQSSYEQYF. CDR3 DNA sequence: TGTGCCAGCAGCCCCCTAGCCCAGAGCTCCTACGAGCAGTACTTC.